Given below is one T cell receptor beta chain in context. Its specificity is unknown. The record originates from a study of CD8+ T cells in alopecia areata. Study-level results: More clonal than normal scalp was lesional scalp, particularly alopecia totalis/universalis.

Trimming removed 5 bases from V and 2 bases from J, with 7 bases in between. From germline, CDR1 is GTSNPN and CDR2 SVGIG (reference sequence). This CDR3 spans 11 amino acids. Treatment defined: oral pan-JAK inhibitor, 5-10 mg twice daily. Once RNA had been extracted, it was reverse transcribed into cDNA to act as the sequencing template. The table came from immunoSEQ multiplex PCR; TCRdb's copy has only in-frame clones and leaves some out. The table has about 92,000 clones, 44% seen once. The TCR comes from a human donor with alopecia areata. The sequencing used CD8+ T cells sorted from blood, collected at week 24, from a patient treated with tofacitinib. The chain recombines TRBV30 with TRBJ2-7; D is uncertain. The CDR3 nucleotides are TGTGCCTGGGGTGGAGCCTACGAGCAGTACTTC. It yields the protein CAWGGAYEQYF.